Presented here are 31 T cell receptor beta chains from one specimen sequenced in a study of T cells of healthy individuals. TCRdb analysed the 5' RACE reads with MiXCR anew, one entry per CDR3 protein. The table has 85,000 to 100,000 distinct CDR3 sequences, approximately 18% seen once; the top ten hold about 6.2%. The receptors were sampled from a human donor in good health.

This chain joins TRBV20-1 and TRBJ2-3; D unclear. Germline CDR1 is DFQATT and CDR2 is SNEGSKA (reference sequence). The CDR3 consists of 14 residues. The V end lost 1 base, the J end lost 0 bases, and 8 bases lay between the germline ends. The CDR3 here is CSARVDPSTDTQYF. In nucleotides, the CDR3 is TGCAGTGCTAGAGTGGACCCCAGCACAGATACGCAGTATTTT.

This clonotype was recorded a few times. The chain uses TRBV28 and TRBJ2-1; D is undetermined. Germline V gives CDR1 MDHEN, CDR2 SYDVKM. Trimming left V 3 bases short and J 2 bases short, with 8 bases between. The CDR3 length is 14 residues. The CDR3 protein is CASSFPPPYNEQFF. The CDR3 nucleotides are TGTGCCAGCAGTTTCCCTCCTCCCTACAATGAGCAGTTCTTC.

This clonotype was found a few times. This chain joins TRBV15 and TRBJ1-6, with D hard to call. This CDR3 is built from 16 residues. The ends were cut back, 3 bases at V and 0 bases at J, with 9 bases in the middle. Germline V gives CDR1 LNHNV, CDR2 YYDKDF (reference sequence). The DNA of the CDR3 is TGTGCCACCAGCAGGCCCCGGAGCTCCTATAATTCACCCCTCCACTTT. Amino acid sequence: CATSRPRSSYNSPLHF. The full variable domain, rest sourced from reference TRBV15 and TRBJ1-6, is DAMVIQNPRYQVTQFGKPVTLSCSQTLNHNVMYWYQQKSSQAPKLLFHYYDKDFNNEADTPDNFQSRRPNTSFCFLDIRSPGLGDTAMYLCATSRPRSSYNSPLHFGNGTRLTVT.

CDR3 nucleotides: TGTGCCAGCAGCCAAAAGCGGTTCGGGGGACAGTCTCAGACCCAGTACTTC. It yields the protein CASSQKRFGGQSQTQYF. The chain combines TRBV14 with TRBJ2-5; perhaps TRBD1 as D (7 bases). Per the germline V gene, CDR1 is SGHDN and CDR2 is FVKESK. CDR3 size: 17 residues. Trimming left V 2 bases short and J 6 bases short, with 22 bases between.

This clonotype has a handful of counts. V usage is TRBV2 and J usage is TRBJ1-3, with 7 positions matching TRBD1. Germline CDR1 reads SNHLY; CDR2 reads FYNNEI. The V and J ends lost 5 bases and 3 bases, in that order; junction bases with no gene match: 7. The CDR3 covers 15 residues. Here the CDR3 reads CASSTPYRGGNTIYF. For the CDR3, the DNA is TGTGCCAGCAGTACCCCGTACAGGGGTGGAAACACCATATATTTT.

This clonotype was picked up a small number of times. The chain combines TRBV3-1 with TRBJ2-7, with D perhaps assigned TRBD1 or TRBD2 (5 bases each). CDR1 is LGHDT and CDR2 is YNNKEL in the germline V gene (reference sequence). Deletions cut 5 bases from V and 1 base from J, with 15 bases between. The CDR3 is 15 amino acids. For the CDR3, the DNA is TGTGCCAGCAGCTCTCCCGGGACCCCATCCTACGAGCAGTACTTC. The encoded protein is CASSSPGTPSYEQYF.

This clonotype was seen repeatedly, ten times or more. V usage is TRBV2 and J usage is TRBJ2-2; D remains unclear. Trimming took off 8 bases at V and 4 bases at J, with 8 bases between the two ends. Looked up from germline, CDR1 is SNHLY and CDR2 is FYNNEI. This CDR3 is built from 12 residues. CDR3 nucleotide sequence: TGTGCCAGCCTAAAGGGCACCGGGGAGCTGTTTTTT. Translated, it gives CASLKGTGELFF.

CDR3 DNA sequence: TGTGCCATCAGTGAGGGGGGGAAAGAGCAGTTCTTC. It encodes CAISEGGKEQFF. The chain is built from TRBV10-3 and TRBJ2-1; D perhaps matches TRBD2 (6 bases). V was pared by 2 bases and J by 10 bases, with 9 bases between. Looked up from germline, CDR1 is ENHRY and CDR2 is SYGVKD. The CDR3 has 12 amino acids.

The chain recombines TRBV28 with TRBJ2-6; no definite D call. V lost 7 bases to trimming and J lost 0 bases, with 7 bases between them. The CDR3 runs to 14 residues. CDR1 and CDR2 from the germline V gene are MDHEN and SYDVKM. The CDR3: CASISSSGANVLTF. Here the CDR3 DNA reads TGTGCCAGCATTTCGTCCTCTGGGGCCAACGTCCTGACTTTC.

The rearrangement uses TRBV6-5 and TRBJ2-5; 10 nucleotides line up with TRBD2. Trimming cost V 6 bases and J 2 bases; bases outside gene matches: 9. CDR1 and CDR2 from the germline V gene are MNHEY and SVGAGI. The CDR3 has 16 amino acids. CDR3 in DNA: TGTGCCAGCAGCTTTAGACTAGCGGGTGTTCAAGAGACCCAGTACTTC. It is translated as CASSFRLAGVQETQYF.

This clonotype was counted a few times. The chain couples TRBV2 to TRBJ2-4; possible D gene TRBD1, 5 bases. The CDR3 sequence is 11 residues long. The V and J ends lost 6 bases and 9 bases respectively, with 9 bases between them. CDR1 is SNHLY, CDR2 FYNNEI, per germline. As DNA, the CDR3 is TGTGCCAGCAGAGACCAGGGCATTCAGTACTTC. Its translation is CASRDQGIQYF.

The chain recombines TRBV9 with TRBJ2-5; D is unresolved. Germline loops: CDR1 SGDLS, CDR2 YYNGEE. V was shortened by 4 bases and J by 5 bases, with 12 bases between the two germline ends. This CDR3 contains 13 residues. CDR3 sequence (DNA): TGTGCCAGCAGCCCACGCTTAGGCGAGACCCAGTACTTC. It yields the protein CASSPRLGETQYF.

This clonotype turned up a few times. This chain joins TRBV7-2 and TRBJ2-3; D may match TRBD1 or TRBD2 (5 bases each). This CDR3 spans 16 amino acids. Germline CDR1 is SGHTA and CDR2 is FQGNSA. The V and J ends lost 1 base and 0 bases respectively, with 11 bases between them. The CDR3 sequence is CASSLVFWDSTDTQYF. In DNA, the CDR3 is TGTGCCAGCAGCTTAGTTTTTTGGGACAGCACAGATACGCAGTATTTT.

The rearrangement links TRBV7-9 to TRBJ2-7, with D perhaps assigned TRBD1 or TRBD2 (5 bases each). The germline V and J ends were trimmed by 4 bases and 3 bases, with 10 bases remaining between them. The CDR3 has 13 amino acids. CDR1 and CDR2 (germline): SEHNR, FQNEAQ (reference sequence). CDR3 region: CASSSQGVYEQYF. The CDR3 nucleotides are TGTGCCAGCAGCTCCCAGGGAGTCTACGAGCAGTACTTC. Based on the CDR3 plus reference TRBV7-9 and TRBJ2-7, the full variable domain is DTGVSQNPRHKITKRGQNVTFRCDPISEHNRLYWYRQTLGQGPEFLTYFQNEAQLEKSRLLSDRFSAERPKGSFSTLEIQRTEQGDSAMYLCASSSQGVYEQYFGPGTRLTVT.

The CDR3 reads CSARGLNRGFTSTQYF. In DNA, the CDR3 is TGCAGTGCTAGAGGTCTAAACAGGGGGTTCACCAGTACGCAGTATTTT. This chain connects TRBV20-1 to TRBJ2-3, with 8 bases aligning to TRBD1. CDR1 and CDR2 from the germline V gene are DFQATT and SNEGSKA (reference sequence). The trim removed 1 base at V and 8 bases at J, leaving 14 bases unmatched. The length of the CDR3 is 16 residues.

V gene TRBV2 combines with J gene TRBJ1-6; D uncertain. CDR3 size: 14 residues. Germline V lookup: CDR1 SNHLY, CDR2 FYNNEI. V was trimmed by 4 bases and J by 6 bases, leaving 10 bases between them. The CDR3 sequence: CASSVLISNSPLHF. The CDR3 nucleotides read TGTGCCAGCAGTGTCTTGATATCTAATTCACCCCTCCACTTT.

CDR3 nucleotides: TGTGCCTGGAGGGGAGGGTGGCAGGGTCTTTACAATGAGCAGTTCTTC. Amino acid sequence: CAWRGGWQGLYNEQFF. This chain connects TRBV30 to TRBJ2-1; TRBD2 matches 7 bases. The trim removed 3 bases at V and 4 bases at J, leaving 12 bases unmatched. The CDR3 extends over 16 amino acids. Germline lookup yields CDR1 GTSNPN and CDR2 SVGIG (reference sequence).

The genes are TRBV4-3 and TRBJ1-2; tentatively, D is TRBD1 (5 bases). Germline lookup yields CDR1 LGHNA and CDR2 YSLEER. The CDR3 length is 14 residues. The germline V and J ends were trimmed by 1 base and 4 bases, with 10 bases remaining between them. In nucleotides, the CDR3 is TGCGCCAGCAGCCAAGCAGGGCGGGCCTATGGCTACACCTTC. The encoded protein is CASSQAGRAYGYTF.

This clonotype was observed a handful of times. The J gene is TRBJ2-1, the V gene TRBV18; 10 bases are a match to TRBD2. This CDR3 is built from 16 residues. The ends lost 0 bases at V and 5 bases at J; junction bases unmatched: 4. Germline CDR1 is KGHSH and CDR2 is LQKENI. CDR3 bases: TGTGCCAGCTCACCACCGTCTAGCGGGGGCCACAATGAGCAGTTCTTC. Translating gives CASSPPSSGGHNEQFF. Looking up the rest from reference TRBV18 and TRBJ2-1 gives the full variable domain: NAGVMQNPRHLVRRRGQEARLRCSPMKGHSHVYWYRQLPEEGLKFMVYLQKENIIDESGMPKERFSAEFPKEGPSILRIQQVVRGDSAAYFCASSPPSSGGHNEQFFGPGTRLTVL.

In this sample, this clonotype turned up many times. This chain links TRBV27 with TRBJ1-5; 9 bases match TRBD1. The V segment lost 5 bases and the J segment 5 bases; nucleotides outside the gene matches: 4. Germline-derived CDR1 and CDR2 are MNHEY and SMNVEV (reference sequence). The CDR3 is 14 amino acids. Here the CDR3 reads CASSLRTGDQPQHF. The CDR3 nucleotides read TGTGCCAGCAGTCTACGGACAGGGGATCAGCCCCAGCATTTT.

Many counts were recorded for this clonotype. The rearrangement uses TRBV6-2 or TRBV6-3 and TRBJ1-2; 7 bases agree with TRBD1. The CDR3 has 14 amino acids. J was trimmed by 4 bases and V by 6 bases; bases with no gene match: 8. Germline values: CDR1 MNHEY, CDR2 SVGEGT. The CDR3 loop is CASRLPGQVYGYTF. In DNA, the CDR3 is TGTGCCAGCAGACTTCCTGGACAGGTCTATGGCTACACCTTC.

The chain recombines TRBV28 with TRBJ2-1; D not certain. V was trimmed by 5 bases and J by 9 bases, leaving 17 bases between them. CDR3 size: 14 residues. Germline-derived CDR1 and CDR2 are MDHEN and SYDVKM. The CDR3 here is CASSPQPAVGEQFF. CDR3 nucleotides: TGTGCCAGCAGTCCGCAACCAGCAGTCGGTGAGCAGTTCTTC.

In its sample, this clonotype was seen a few times. The chain has TRBV5-1 and TRBJ2-3, with D tentatively TRBD2 (5 bases). This CDR3 region has 15 residues. The V gene lost 0 bases and the J gene lost 6 bases, with 14 bases spanning the gap. Per the germline V gene, CDR1 is SGHRS and CDR2 is YFSETQ. CDR3 residues: CASSLEGSRGDTQYF. For the CDR3, the DNA is TGCGCCAGCAGCTTGGAGGGTTCGCGAGGGGATACGCAGTATTTT.

The chain uses TRBV25-1 and TRBJ1-3; TRBD1 matches at 7 bases. The CDR3 covers 13 residues. V gave up 6 bases and J gave up 6 bases; unmatched junction bases: 5. Germline V gives CDR1 MGHDK, CDR2 SYGVNS. The CDR3 sequence is CASRDRDVNTIYF. CDR3 nucleotides: TGTGCCAGCAGAGACAGGGACGTAAACACCATATATTTT.

The V and J genes are TRBV7-2 and TRBJ2-7, with D possibly TRBD2 on 6 matching bases. The CDR3 length is 17 residues. V was shortened by 4 bases and J by 0 bases, with 19 bases between the two germline ends. From germline, CDR1 is SGHTA and CDR2 FQGNSA. The CDR3 coding sequence is TGTGCCAGCAGCTCGGTACCCGCGGGGTTTAGCTCCTACGAGCAGTACTTC. Its translation: CASSSVPAGFSSYEQYF.

The V and J genes are TRBV7-8 and TRBJ2-7, with TRBD2 as a possible D gene (6 bases). Germline V gene sequence: CDR1 SGHVS, CDR2 FQNEAQ. The V end was cut by 4 bases, the J end by 3 bases, with 10 bases between. CDR3 size: 13 residues. CDR3 loop: CASSSTSFYEQYF. The CDR3 bases are TGTGCCAGCAGCTCGACTAGTTTCTACGAGCAGTACTTC.

A few counts support this clonotype. The junction and the germline gene differ at one end; a read error may be behind it. The chain is built from TRBV29-1 and TRBJ2-6; no clear D. CDR3 length equals 12 residues. CDR1 SQVTM and CDR2 ANQGSEA come from the germline V gene. CDR3 DNA sequence: TGCAGCGTTGAAGGTGGGCCCAACGTCCTGACTTTC. Translation: CSVEGGPNVLTF.

The chain is built from TRBV10-3 and TRBJ2-7; 7 bases match TRBD1. After removal of 0 bases from V and 0 bases from J, the junction contained 5 bases not matched to a gene. CDR3 length: 16 residues. From germline, CDR1 is ENHRY and CDR2 SYGVKD. DNA for the CDR3: TGTGCCATCAGTGAGTCGGACAGGTATAACTCCTACGAGCAGTACTTC. Protein: CAISESDRYNSYEQYF.

This clonotype has a handful of counts. This chain uses TRBV7-9 with TRBJ2-6, with 7 bases matching TRBD1. J was trimmed by 0 bases and V by 4 bases; bases with no gene match: 9. The germline gives CDR1 SEHNR, CDR2 FQNEAQ (reference sequence). The CDR3 is 18 residues long. CDR3 in amino acids: CASSYRDRFISGANVLTF. CDR3 bases: TGTGCCAGCAGCTACCGGGACAGATTTATCTCTGGGGCCAACGTCCTGACTTTC.

The chain carries TRBV6-6 and TRBJ1-1; D is unresolved. This CDR3 has 14 amino acids. Trimming removed 0 bases at V and 3 bases at J, with 8 bases between. Germline V CDR1 and CDR2: MNHNY, SVGAGI (reference sequence). The DNA of the CDR3 is TGTGCCAGCAGTTACTCTTACGGGGACACTGAAGCTTTCTTT. Its protein is CASSYSYGDTEAFF.

The chain combines TRBV12-3 or TRBV12-4 with TRBJ2-3; D might be TRBD2 (5 bases). This CDR3 has 13 residues. Trimming cost V 4 bases and J 7 bases, with 12 bases left between them. The CDR3: CASSSPDLYTQYF. The CDR3 nucleotides read TGTGCCAGCAGTTCCCCGGACTTGTATACGCAGTATTTT.